This T cell receptor beta chain originates from a study of shared clonotypes between healthy human individuals. Whole-study findings and limits: A small donor pool kept down the genetic and exposure-history diversity that was represented.

Germline assignment: CDR1 SGHAT and CDR2 FQNNGV. The CDR3 is 14 residues long. V shed 1 base and J shed 3 bases, with 6 bases lying between them. About this clone itself: The antigen is unknown.

Produced via immunoSEQ multiplex PCR; TCRdb's table is partial and in-frame only. The table records about 2.4 million clones, approximately 92% of them present only once. This receptor was identified in a man between 18 and 29 years old in good health. The sequencing input was naive CD4+ T cells sorted from blood. Indicated subset: CD45RA+ positively selected. The chain uses TRBV11-2 and TRBJ2-2, with D tentatively TRBD1 (5 bases). The CDR3 here is CASSLGQHTGELFF. Here the CDR3 DNA reads TGTGCCAGCAGCTTAGGACAGCACACCGGGGAGCTGTTTTTT.